This paragraph covers one TCR beta chain sequence. The data derive from a study of blood T cell repertoires in COVID-19. The CDR3 covers 16 residues. Germline CDR1 is MNHEY and CDR2 is SMNVEV (reference sequence). The ends were cut back, 1 base at V and 14 bases at J, with 26 bases in the middle. Sequencing used immunoSEQ multiplex PCR; TCRdb keeps in-frame clones, though not all of them. The sample records roughly 250,000 clones, roughly 80% being singletons. This sequence originates from a woman of 80 years or more with active or convalescent COVID-19. J is TRBJ1-2 and V is TRBV27; no definite D call. Specimen: peripheral blood. CDR3 nucleotide sequence: TGTGCCAGCAGTTTATACCTCCCCTCCGGTTCCGATCAATTTACCTTC. Its translation: CASSLYLPSGSDQFTF.